This T cell receptor (beta chain) was obtained from a study of blood T cell repertoires in COVID-19. About the research overall: Collection of acute and convalescent COVID-19 samples took place in the United States, Italy and Spain.

Recruits, aged roughly 18 to 90 years, lived in some 25 US areas. Clinical histories supplied by participants themselves formed the basis of cohort assignment. The CDR3 consists of 11 residues. Trimming took off 4 bases at V and 9 bases at J, with 9 bases between the two ends. Germline V gene sequence: CDR1 MDHEN, CDR2 SYDVKM. Original analysis: By means of reference gene primer amplification, nucleated cell counts were estimated. Some clones are missing from TCRdb's copy, which holds only in-frame ones; the method was immunoSEQ multiplex PCR. Clonal size and the V and J genes are those of that table, whereas D and trimming came from the DNA. The table shows about 390,000 clones, with approximately 87% occurring only once.

J is TRBJ1-2 and V is TRBV28, with TRBD1 as a possible D gene (5 bases). This receptor was identified in a woman between 45 and 65 years old who had recovered from COVID-19. The material sequenced was PBMCs or T cells enriched from blood (not recorded which). The CDR3 loop is CASSSTGRYTF. As DNA, the CDR3 is TGTGCCAGCAGTTCAACAGGACGCTACACCTTC.